This TCR beta chain was observed in a study of T cells after posttransplantation cyclophosphamide. Germline V gene lookup returns CDR1 LGHNA and CDR2 YSLEER. The V gene lost 0 bases and the J gene lost 2 bases, with 7 bases spanning the gap. The CDR3 runs 15 residues. Data came from immunoSEQ multiplex PCR; TCRdb stores just in-frame clones and leaves some out. The sample holds some 6,900 clones; roughly 92% are singletons and the top ten take 4% to 5.5%. Treatment was busulfan-fludarabine conditioning, a marrow graft, and cyclophosphamide on days +3 and +4. The chain links TRBV4-3 to TRBJ2-2, with a tentative D call TRBD1 (6 bases). The specimen was CD8+ T cells sorted from blood, collected after allogeneic stem cell transplant with posttransplant cyclophosphamide. The TCR comes from a male patient aged 60-69 years who received an allogeneic stem cell transplant from a related donor and was CMV-positive. T cells may partly derive from the graft donor. In nucleotides, the CDR3 is TGCGCCAGCAGCCAAGACAGGGGTAACACCGGGGAGCTGTTTTTT. It yields the protein CASSQDRGNTGELFF.